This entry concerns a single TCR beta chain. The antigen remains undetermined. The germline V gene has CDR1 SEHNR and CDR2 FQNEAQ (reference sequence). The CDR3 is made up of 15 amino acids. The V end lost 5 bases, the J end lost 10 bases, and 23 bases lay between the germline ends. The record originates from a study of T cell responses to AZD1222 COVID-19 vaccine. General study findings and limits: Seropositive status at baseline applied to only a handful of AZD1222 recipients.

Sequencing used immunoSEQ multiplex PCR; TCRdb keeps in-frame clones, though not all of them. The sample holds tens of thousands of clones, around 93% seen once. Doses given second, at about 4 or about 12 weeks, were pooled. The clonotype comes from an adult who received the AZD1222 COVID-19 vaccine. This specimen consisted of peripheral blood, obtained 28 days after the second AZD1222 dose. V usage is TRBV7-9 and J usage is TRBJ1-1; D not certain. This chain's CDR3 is CASSGTMTLGEGAFF. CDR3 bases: TGTGCCAGCAGCGGTACAATGACCCTCGGGGAGGGAGCTTTCTTT.